Listed here are 12 T cell receptor beta chains from one sample, sequenced in a study of shared clonotypes between healthy human individuals (dated by TCRdb to about 2020). The method behind the library was the immunoSEQ multiplex PCR assay. Imported from immuneACCESS, the table was reduced by TCRdb to in-frame sequences with V and J called. These copies leave out some clones; in studies compared against another copy, an unresolved V gene accounts for under half, and the cause of the remainder is not known. The sample profile shows some 1 million clones; about 75% of them were found once. Over 1.3% of the sample goes to the ten largest clones. The sequencing input was memory CD4+ T cells sorted from blood. The cell subset or site tag for this specimen amounts to: CD45RA-negative fraction. The receptors shown here come from a man between 18 and 35 years old in good health.

This chain joins TRBV19 and TRBJ2-7; 12 bases match TRBD2. J was trimmed by 3 bases and V by 5 bases; bases with no gene match: 5. CDR1 is LNHDA and CDR2 is SQIVND in the germline V gene (reference sequence). The CDR3 is 15 residues long. CDR3 sequence (DNA): TGTGCCAGTAGTCAGACTAGCGGGAGTTACTACGAGCAGTACTTC. It specifies CASSQTSGSYYEQYF.

This clone showed up just a few times. The gene calls are TRBV6-1 and TRBJ1-5, with unresolved D. Trimming cost V 3 bases and J 7 bases, with 7 bases left between them. This CDR3 contains 12 residues. CDR1 MNHNS and CDR2 SASEGT come from the germline V gene. The CDR3 loop is CASSDLTQPQHF. The CDR3 DNA follows: TGTGCCAGCAGTGATCTGACCCAGCCCCAGCATTTT.

The chain is built from TRBV11-2 and TRBJ2-1; 12 bases fit TRBD2. The CDR3 contains 16 residues. V lost 2 bases, J lost 8 bases, and 7 bases stayed unmatched. From germline, CDR1 is SGHAT and CDR2 FQNNGV. The CDR3, as DNA: TGTGCCAGCAGCTTATTCCTAGCGGGAGGGGCGGATGAGCAGTTCTTC. Translated: CASSLFLAGGADEQFF.

As regards this clone: The sample has other DNA sequences that encode this CDR3 too. CDR3 in DNA: TGTGCCAGCAGCTTGGGGGTCACCGGGGAGCTGTTTTTT. Encoded protein: CASSLGVTGELFF. The gene calls are TRBV11-2 and TRBJ2-2, with D perhaps given as TRBD1 or TRBD2 (5 bases each). V was cut by 3 bases and J by 4 bases, with 6 bases left in between. The length of the CDR3 is 13 residues. Per germline, CDR1 SGHAT and CDR2 FQNNGV.

The CDR3 protein is CASSQDRGDQPQHF. The DNA for the CDR3 is TGTGCCAGCAGCCAGGACAGGGGCGATCAGCCCCAGCATTTT. The chain employs TRBV14 and TRBJ1-5; 9 nucleotides line up with TRBD1. The CDR3 is made up of 14 amino acids. The ends lost 3 bases at V and 5 bases at J; junction bases unmatched: 2. The germline V gene has CDR1 SGHDN and CDR2 FVKESK.

The V gene is TRBV6-4, the J gene TRBJ2-6; possibly TRBD1 for D (5 bases). Trimming left V 6 bases short and J 2 bases short, with 23 bases between. Germline CDR1 and CDR2: MRHNA and SNTAGT. This CDR3 contains 19 residues. The CDR3 protein is CASSPYSTGGVTGANVLTF. CDR3 DNA sequence: TGTGCCAGCAGCCCCTACTCTACAGGTGGGGTAACTGGGGCCAACGTCCTGACTTTC.

V and J are TRBV6-1 and TRBJ1-1; the D gene is possibly TRBD1 (6 bases). Germline values: CDR1 MNHNS, CDR2 SASEGT. The CDR3 contains 15 residues. V was clipped by 5 bases and J by 0 bases, with 13 bases between them. The CDR3 loop is CASSLGQTLNTEAFF. CDR3 coding DNA: TGTGCCAGCAGTCTCGGACAGACCCTGAACACTGAAGCTTTCTTT.

The J gene is TRBJ2-7, the V gene TRBV6-5; 7 nucleotides align to TRBD1. The CDR3 extends over 15 amino acids. Trimming cost V 4 bases and J 6 bases; bases outside gene matches: 12. Germline CDR1 MNHEY, CDR2 SVGAGI. The CDR3 loop is CASSSPTGWVGEQYF. The CDR3 bases are TGTGCCAGCAGTTCCCCGACAGGGTGGGTAGGCGAGCAGTACTTC.

This rearrangement joins TRBV18 to TRBJ1-2; D is unresolved. V dropped 0 bases and J dropped 12 bases, with 17 bases sitting between them. The CDR3 has 14 amino acids. Germline CDR1 KGHSH, CDR2 LQKENI. The CDR3 nucleotides read TGTGCCAGCTCACCACCGTCAGGCGCAGGTGCGAACACCTTC. It is translated as CASSPPSGAGANTF. Together with reference TRBV18 and TRBJ1-2, the CDR3 gives the full variable domain: NAGVMQNPRHLVRRRGQEARLRCSPMKGHSHVYWYRQLPEEGLKFMVYLQKENIIDESGMPKERFSAEFPKEGPSILRIQQVVRGDSAAYFCASSPPSGAGANTFGSGTRLTVV.

This clone showed up just a few times. The chain uses TRBV15 and TRBJ2-1; TRBD1 matches 7 bases. V trimming: 3 bases; J trimming: 3 bases; junction bases outside the gene matches: 5. The CDR3 has 15 amino acids. Germline lookup yields CDR1 LNHNV and CDR2 YYDKDF (reference sequence). The CDR3 reads CATSRPGQIYNEQFF. The DNA of the CDR3 is TGTGCCACCAGCAGGCCGGGACAGATCTACAATGAGCAGTTCTTC.

The chain carries TRBV5-4 and TRBJ2-3; TRBD2 matches 8 bases. CDR1 and CDR2 (germline): SGHNT, YYREEE (reference sequence). The CDR3 is 17 residues long. V was clipped by 2 bases and J by 5 bases; unmatched bases: 13. Here the CDR3 DNA reads TGTGCCAGCAGCTTAGGCGTAGCCGGGGGGGGGCAAGATACGCAGTATTTT. Its translation: CASSLGVAGGGQDTQYF.

The chain employs TRBV4-1 and TRBJ1-2, with D unclear. The germline V and J ends were trimmed by 1 base and 5 bases, with 11 bases remaining between them. Germline loops: CDR1 MGHRA, CDR2 YSYEKL. The CDR3 has 14 amino acids. CDR3 sequence (DNA): TGCGCCAGCAGCCAAGTTCAGACGGGGTATGGCTACACCTTC. It codes for CASSQVQTGYGYTF.